Following are 10 T cell receptor beta chains from one sample sequenced in a study of blood T cell repertoires in COVID-19. This table comes from immunoSEQ multiplex PCR, and its TCRdb copy is limited to in-frame clones, with some not included. The data show tens of thousands of clones, approximately 79% seen once. Sequenced material: peripheral blood. All receptors derive from a woman aged 80 or over with active or convalescent COVID-19.

This chain connects TRBV6-5 to TRBJ1-1, with D uncertain. The CDR3 spans 15 residues. V gave up 0 bases and J gave up 5 bases, with 13 bases separating them. From germline, CDR1 is MNHEY and CDR2 SVGAGI. The CDR3 DNA follows: TGTGCCAGCAGTTACTCGCAGACGGGGAAGACTGAAGCTTTCTTT. This gives the protein CASSYSQTGKTEAFF.

This chain links TRBV27 with TRBJ2-1; D might be TRBD2 (7 bases). The CDR3 length is 14 residues. The V and J ends lost 5 bases and 9 bases respectively, with 17 bases between them. Germline CDR1 reads MNHEY; CDR2 reads SMNVEV (reference sequence). In DNA, the CDR3 is TGTGCCAGCAGTACGAAGGGGGGGGAGGGTGAGCAGTTCTTC. This sequence encodes CASSTKGGEGEQFF.

The chain couples TRBV4-2 to TRBJ2-1; 9 bases match TRBD1. CDR3 size: 15 residues. V shed 4 bases, J shed 9 bases, and the junction held 10 bases outside the gene matches. Looked up from germline, CDR1 is LGHNA and CDR2 is YNFKEQ. CDR3 nucleotide sequence: TGTGCCAGCAGCCGTCCCGGGACAGGGTTAAGTGAGCAGTTCTTC. This sequence encodes CASSRPGTGLSEQFF.

A single count supports this clone. V usage is TRBV6-5 and J usage is TRBJ1-1, with D possibly TRBD1 on 6 matching bases. V was clipped by 7 bases and J by 5 bases, with 20 bases between them. CDR3 length equals 15 residues. Germline V gene sequence: CDR1 MNHEY, CDR2 SVGAGI. This CDR3 is CASTQGWGGQTEAFF. The DNA of the CDR3 is TGTGCCAGCACCCAGGGTTGGGGGGGGCAGACTGAAGCTTTCTTT.

V gene TRBV6-2 or TRBV6-3 combines with J gene TRBJ2-1; TRBD1 is a possible D gene (5 bases). CDR3 size: 15 residues. CDR1 is MNHEY and CDR2 is SVGEGT in the germline V gene. Deletions cut 6 bases from V and 6 bases from J, with 18 bases between. Here the CDR3 DNA reads TGTGCCAGCAGCTATGGACACTTGAAGGCCAATGAGCAGTTCTTC. Its protein product is CASSYGHLKANEQFF.

Written as DNA, the CDR3 is TGTGCCAGCAGCCCAGGACAGGGGGCGCGGATTGGAAACACCATATATTTT. This translates into CASSPGQGARIGNTIYF. The chain carries TRBV9 and TRBJ1-3, with 11 bases that match TRBD1. Trimming removed 4 bases from V and 3 bases from J; junction bases left unmatched: 9. The CDR3 runs to 17 residues. In germline, CDR1 is SGDLS, CDR2 YYNGEE. Based on the CDR3 plus reference TRBV9 and TRBJ1-3, the full variable domain is DSGVTQTPKHLITATGQRVTLRCSPRSGDLSVYWYQQSLDQGLQFLIQYYNGEERAKGNILERFSAQQFPDLHSELNLSSLELGDSALYFCASSPGQGARIGNTIYFGEGSWLTVV.

V is TRBV7-2 and J is TRBJ2-7; 8 bases are shared with TRBD2. The V gene end was trimmed by 3 bases and the J gene end by 6 bases; junction bases not matched to a gene: 7. Looked up from germline, CDR1 is SGHTA and CDR2 is FQGNSA. CDR3 length: 14 residues. CDR3 sequence: CASSFYGRGGEQYF. DNA of the CDR3: TGTGCCAGCAGCTTCTACGGGAGGGGCGGCGAGCAGTACTTC.

This clone was recorded only once. V usage is TRBV18 and J usage is TRBJ2-5; 8 bases match TRBD1. From germline, CDR1 is KGHSH and CDR2 LQKENI. V lost 6 bases and J lost 4; bases outside the gene matches: 13. The CDR3 length is 16 residues. The chain's CDR3 is CASSPGTGKGGETQYF. The CDR3 DNA follows: TGTGCCAGCTCCCCGGGGACAGGAAAAGGTGGAGAGACCCAGTACTTC. Filled out from reference TRBV18 and TRBJ2-5, the complete variable domain reads NAGVMQNPRHLVRRRGQEARLRCSPMKGHSHVYWYRQLPEEGLKFMVYLQKENIIDESGMPKERFSAEFPKEGPSILRIQQVVRGDSAAYFCASSPGTGKGGETQYFGPGTRLLVL.

This clone occurred a few times. The gene calls are TRBV9 and TRBJ2-5, with TRBD2 matching over 9 bases. The CDR3 contains 16 residues. V was pared by 0 bases and J by 5 bases, with 8 bases of the junction left unmatched. From germline, CDR1 is SGDLS and CDR2 YYNGEE. The CDR3 region has the DNA TGTGCCAGCAGCGTAGAGCAAGCGGGAGGTAGGGAGACCCAGTACTTC. This sequence encodes CASSVEQAGGRETQYF.

The chain joins TRBV10-3 to TRBJ2-3; no definite D call. The CDR3 is 13 amino acids. Germline-derived CDR1 and CDR2 are ENHRY and SYGVKD. The germline V and J ends were trimmed by 5 bases and 6 bases, with 12 bases remaining between them. CDR3 sequence: CAISREAVDTQYF. For the CDR3, the DNA is TGTGCCATCAGTCGCGAGGCGGTTGATACGCAGTATTTT.